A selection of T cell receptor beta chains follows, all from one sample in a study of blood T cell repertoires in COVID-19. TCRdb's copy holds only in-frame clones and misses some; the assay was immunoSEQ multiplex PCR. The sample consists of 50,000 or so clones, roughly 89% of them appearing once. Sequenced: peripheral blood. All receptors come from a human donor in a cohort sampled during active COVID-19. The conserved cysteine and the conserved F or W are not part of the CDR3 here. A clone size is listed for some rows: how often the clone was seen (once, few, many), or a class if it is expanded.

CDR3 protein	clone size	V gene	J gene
ASSLAASGGVGTDTQY	-	TRBV7-6	TRBJ2-3
ASSQEVGTGSYEQY	-	TRBV14	TRBJ2-7
AISERGLASGELF	-	TRBV10-3	TRBJ2-2
ASSQVPRGTEAF	-	TRBV14	TRBJ1-1
ASSPRWAQETQY	-	TRBV7-2	TRBJ2-5
ASRQDGKSTDTQY	-	TRBV7-3	TRBJ2-3
ASSYSRTGGNQPQH	-	TRBV6-5	TRBJ1-5
ASSFSGTGVFAEAF	-	TRBV5-4	TRBJ1-1
ASSQKAGGNEQF	-	TRBV5-1	TRBJ2-1
ASSDSPAGGYNEQF	medium-sized	TRBV6-4	TRBJ2-1
AWSVPGANTEAF	-	TRBV30	TRBJ1-1
ASSYGDRGREETQY	-	TRBV4-1	TRBJ2-5
ASSPQRTGTDTQY	-	TRBV18	TRBJ2-3
ASIIGTSGGYNEQF	-	TRBV5-1	TRBJ2-1
ASSKSPGGGEMNTEAF	-	TRBV19	TRBJ1-1
ASSLYGEGGELF	-	TRBV27	TRBJ2-2
ATSSDKHSNQPQH	-	TRBV24-1	TRBJ1-5
ASSPSTGELF	-	TRBV3-1/TRBV3-2	TRBJ2-2
ASSVEGQGADTQY	-	TRBV9	TRBJ2-3
ASRRTSGVYNEQF	many	TRBV7-6	TRBJ2-1
ASSSGGDTQY	-	TRBV19	TRBJ2-3
ASSLLGQGADTIY	-	TRBV5-4	TRBJ1-3
ASSPGLLFYNEQF	few	TRBV5-6	TRBJ2-1
ASSLGLAGFTDTQY	-	TRBV28	TRBJ2-3
ASSTGLATGELF	-	TRBV9	TRBJ2-2
ASSLDRNYEQY	-	TRBV12-3/TRBV12-4	TRBJ2-7
ASSASGSADTQY	once	TRBV11-2	TRBJ2-3
ASQGQGTHEQY	once	TRBV18	TRBJ2-7
ASSPTGESYNEQF	-	TRBV9	TRBJ2-1
ASSKLPGLAGETDTQY	-	TRBV7-2	TRBJ2-3
ASSQAGWGYT	-	TRBV3-1/TRBV3-2	TRBJ1-2
ASSIPGADGYT	-	TRBV19	TRBJ1-2
ASLTSGGGNEQF	-	TRBV28	TRBJ2-1
ASSVRGGDNEQF	-	TRBV7-9	TRBJ2-1
ASSPAESAAF	few	TRBV18	TRBJ1-1
ASTGQGATGNTIY	few	TRBV9	TRBJ1-3
ASSPGTDSHNEQF	once	TRBV5-1	TRBJ2-1
ASSQGGRVGETQY	-	TRBV3-1/TRBV3-2	TRBJ2-5
ASSLGTGVYNEQF	-	TRBV7-3	TRBJ2-1
ASSQGTGTGNTIY	-	TRBV7-9	TRBJ1-3
ASSAQTGNSNQPQH	once	TRBV6-1	TRBJ1-5
ASSLQGRGYNSPLH	-	TRBV7-2	TRBJ1-6
ASSEGATNEKLF	few	TRBV6-1	TRBJ1-4
ASKGGQVGSDRQPQH	-	TRBV21-1	TRBJ1-5
ASSLGTGGSAEAF	-	TRBV5-1	TRBJ1-1
ASSDRAGNQPQH	-	TRBV28	TRBJ1-5
ASSFERGTRGTEAF	few	TRBV5-1	TRBJ1-1
ASSIDIYNEQF	-	TRBV19	TRBJ2-1
ATSDPLVGADNEQF	few	TRBV24-1	TRBJ2-1
ASSQVIGTSSNEQF	-	TRBV14	TRBJ2-1